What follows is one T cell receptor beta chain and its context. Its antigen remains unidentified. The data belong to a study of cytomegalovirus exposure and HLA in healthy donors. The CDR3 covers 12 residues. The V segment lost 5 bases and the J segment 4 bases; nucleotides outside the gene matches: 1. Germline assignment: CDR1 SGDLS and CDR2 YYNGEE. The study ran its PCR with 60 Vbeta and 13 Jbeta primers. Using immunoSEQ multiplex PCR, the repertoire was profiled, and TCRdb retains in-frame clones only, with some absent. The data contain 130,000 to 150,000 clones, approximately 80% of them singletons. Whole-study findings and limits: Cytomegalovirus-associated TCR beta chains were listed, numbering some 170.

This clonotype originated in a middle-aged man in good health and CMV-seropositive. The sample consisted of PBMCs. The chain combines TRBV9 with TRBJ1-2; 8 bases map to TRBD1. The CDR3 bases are TGTGCCAGCAGAGGGACAGGCTATGGCTACACCTTC. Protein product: CASRGTGYGYTF.